This record looks at one TCR beta chain sequence and its context. Its antigen is as yet unknown. Germline loops: CDR1 SGHAT, CDR2 FQNNGV. The CDR3 extends over 15 amino acids. Between the trimmed V and J ends, which lost 3 bases and 5 bases, there was a span of 17 bases. The sample originates from a study of T cell repertoires in cytomegalovirus infection. On the study more broadly: It was the public TCR beta signatures that indicated both CMV infection and matching HLA type.

The study, taken as a whole, reports: Identification of carriers of CMV plus the relevant HLA was performed using cumulative public TCR beta family frequency.

Each CDR3 protein gets one entry after TCRdb re-called the reads with MiXCR. The sample consists of fewer than 1,000,000 distinct CDR3 sequences, around 31% of them appearing once. Here the sequenced sample was cultured CD8+ T cells from PBMCs, taken from culture after CMV antigen stimulation. The chain links TRBV11-2 to TRBJ2-7, with D hard to call. The sequence was obtained from a human donor in good health (CMV status not recorded). Some clones in this sample may be carry-over from other donors' samples. The CDR3 is CASSLGVLVSDEQYF. The CDR3 region has the DNA TGTGCCAGCAGCTTGGGTGTTCTCGTTTCTGACGAGCAGTACTTC.